These 15 T cell receptor beta chains came from one sample sequenced in a study of blood T cell repertoires in COVID-19. Data came from immunoSEQ multiplex PCR; TCRdb stores just in-frame clones and leaves some out. The table has around 200,000 clones, about 89% seen once. Specimen: peripheral blood. These receptors all come from a man in his sixties or seventies with acute or convalescent COVID-19.

The chain employs TRBV28 and TRBJ2-7; no clear D. This CDR3 region has 12 residues. Germline CDR1 and CDR2: MDHEN and SYDVKM. V was cut by 7 bases and J by 3 bases, with 10 bases left in between. CDR3 region: CASTRSFYEQYF. In DNA form, the CDR3 reads TGTGCCAGCACTCGGTCTTTCTACGAGCAGTACTTC.

V usage is TRBV10-1 and J usage is TRBJ1-1; D perhaps matches TRBD1 (6 bases). Germline CDR1 WNHNN, CDR2 SYGVQD (reference sequence). The CDR3 extends over 14 amino acids. V dropped 5 bases and J dropped 3 bases, with 13 bases sitting between them. CDR3 in amino acids: CASSPGVSDTEAFF. In DNA, the CDR3 is TGCGCCAGCAGTCCAGGGGTCTCAGACACTGAAGCTTTCTTT.

This chain joins TRBV3-1 (or the pseudogene TRBV3-2) and TRBJ2-1; 11 bases line up with TRBD2. The trim removed 3 bases at V and 4 bases at J, leaving 5 bases unmatched. The V gene's germline CDR1 is LGHDT and CDR2 YNNKEL (reference sequence). The CDR3 spans 16 residues. The CDR3 nucleotides are TGTGCCAGCAGCCATGGGCTAGCGGGAGGTTACAATGAGCAGTTCTTC. Protein sequence: CASSHGLAGGYNEQFF.

This clone was seen a few times. V usage is TRBV10-3 and J usage is TRBJ2-7; no definite D call. With 0 bases removed from V and 6 bases from J, the gap between germline ends came to 6 bases. This CDR3 spans 12 amino acids. CDR1 is ENHRY and CDR2 is SYGVKD in the germline V gene. The CDR3 DNA reads as TGTGCCATCAGTGAGTCCTTCGTCGAGCAGTACTTC. Translation gives CAISESFVEQYF.

This chain's CDR3 is CASAVGFEALYEQYF. CDR3 bases: TGCGCCAGCGCGGTAGGATTCGAAGCCCTCTACGAGCAGTACTTC. The J gene is TRBJ2-7, the V gene TRBV10-2, with D unclear. Germline-derived CDR1 and CDR2 are WSHSY and SAAADI. The CDR3 has 15 amino acids. Trimming took off 8 bases at V and 3 bases at J, with 20 bases between the two ends.

The chain is built from TRBV12-3 or TRBV12-4 and TRBJ2-7; D possibly corresponds to TRBD2 (6 bases). V lost 4 bases, J lost 6 bases, and 10 bases lay in between. This CDR3 region has 12 residues. CDR3 bases: TGTGCCAGCAGTTCGACAGCGGGCGAGCAGTACTTC. Protein: CASSSTAGEQYF.

The J gene is TRBJ1-2, the V gene TRBV27; tentatively, D is TRBD1 (6 bases). The CDR3 sequence is 15 residues long. Germline-derived CDR1 and CDR2 are MNHEY and SMNVEV (reference sequence). V dropped 4 bases and J dropped 0 bases, with 12 bases sitting between them. The CDR3 loop is CASSYRTETNYGYTF. CDR3 sequence (DNA): TGTGCCAGCAGTTATAGGACAGAAACTAACTATGGCTACACCTTC.

This chain uses TRBV18 with TRBJ1-2, with TRBD1 matching 10 bases. Germline values: CDR1 KGHSH, CDR2 LQKENI. The CDR3 runs 15 residues. V was clipped by 2 bases and J by 6 bases; unmatched bases: 6. CDR3 residues: CASSPMTGGANGYTF. The DNA of the CDR3 is TGTGCCAGCTCACCAATGACAGGGGGCGCAAATGGCTACACCTTC.

This chain joins TRBV2 and TRBJ2-1, with 7 bases lining up with TRBD2. The CDR3 has 13 residues. The trim removed 4 bases at V and 7 bases at J, leaving 4 bases unmatched. Germline lookup yields CDR1 SNHLY and CDR2 FYNNEI. CDR3 in DNA: TGTGCCAGCAGTGTGCAGGGAGGGAATGAGCAGTTCTTC. It yields the protein CASSVQGGNEQFF. Using reference TRBV2 and TRBJ2-1 for the parts outside the CDR3, the full variable domain is EPEVTQTPSHQVTQMGQEVILRCVPISNHLYFYWYRQILGQKVEFLVSFYNNEISEKSEIFDDQFSVERPDGSNFTLKIRSTKLEDSAMYFCASSVQGGNEQFFGPGTRLTVL.

CDR3 nucleotide sequence: TGTGCCAGCAGCGCCCACAGGGGCCCCTACAATGAGCAGTTCTTC. It encodes CASSAHRGPYNEQFF. The chain couples TRBV9 to TRBJ2-1, with 7 bases aligning to TRBD1. Germline CDR1 reads SGDLS; CDR2 reads YYNGEE. This CDR3 is 15 amino acids long. J lost 2 bases, V lost 3 bases, and 5 bases had no gene match.

The chain links TRBV4-1 to TRBJ1-6; a possible D gene is TRBD1 (5 bases). The CDR3 is made up of 18 amino acids. The V and J ends lost 0 bases and 9 bases respectively, with 21 bases between them. CDR1 MGHRA and CDR2 YSYEKL come from the germline V gene. The CDR3 DNA reads TGCGCCAGCAGCCAAGACCCCCCCCATGGGGGGAGTAGTTCACCCCTCCACTTT. This sequence encodes CASSQDPPHGGSSSPLHF.

Note on this clone: One end of the junction does not line up with germline, which may come from a read error. V gene TRBV3-1 (or the pseudogene TRBV3-2) combines with J gene TRBJ2-2; perhaps TRBD2 as D (7 bases). The germline gives CDR1 LGHDT, CDR2 YNNKEL (reference sequence). This CDR3 is built from 13 residues. The CDR3 region has the DNA TGTGCCAGCAGCCAAGTAGGAGGGGGGGGGCTGTTTTTT. Its protein is CASSQVGGGGLFF.

The chain recombines TRBV11-2 with TRBJ2-2; a possible D gene is TRBD1 (6 bases). V dropped 5 bases and J dropped 0 bases, with 10 bases sitting between them. The CDR3 is 15 residues long. The germline V gene encodes CDR1 SGHAT and CDR2 FQNNGV. The CDR3 region has the DNA TGTGCCAGCAGCCCAGGACAGTCGAACACCGGGGAGCTGTTTTTT. It yields the protein CASSPGQSNTGELFF. Using reference TRBV11-2 and TRBJ2-2 for the parts outside the CDR3, the full variable domain is EAGVAQSPRYKIIEKRQSVAFWCNPISGHATLYWYQQILGQGPKLLIQFQNNGVVDDSQLPKDRFSAERLKGVDSTLKIQPAKLEDSAVYLCASSPGQSNTGELFFGEGSRLTVL.

The rearrangement joins TRBV30 to TRBJ1-4; the D gene is possibly TRBD1 (6 bases). The length of the CDR3 is 15 residues. Trimming took 0 bases from V and 8 from J, leaving 16 bases between them. Germline V lookup: CDR1 GTSNPN, CDR2 SVGIG (reference sequence). CDR3 region: CAWSVGKGVSEKLFF. CDR3 nucleotide sequence: TGTGCCTGGAGTGTAGGGAAGGGGGTGTCCGAAAAACTGTTTTTT.

This clone was detected once. The chain is built from TRBV2 and TRBJ2-1, with 8 bases fitting TRBD2. V lost 5 bases, J lost 2 bases, and 2 bases stayed unmatched. CDR3 size: 14 residues. CDR1 SNHLY and CDR2 FYNNEI come from the germline V gene. The CDR3 nucleotides read TGTGCCAGCAGTCGGGGGGGCGCCTACAATGAGCAGTTCTTC. Encoded protein: CASSRGGAYNEQFF.